This T cell receptor beta chain was observed in a study of circulating CD8 cells and anti-PD-1 response in melanoma. Study summary: Non-responders showed stable or progressive disease; responders showed complete or partial response.

Broader study findings: The cohort mixed treatment-naive and previously treated patients. PD-1 and DPOS subsets showed similar, higher clonality than DNEG. No tumor material was available, so peptide assays assessed reactivity.

Each library started from 15 ng of total RNA using the QIAseq Immune Repertoire TCR panel. TCRdb re-called the reads through MiXCR, storing one row per CDR3 protein. The data show roughly 710 distinct CDR3 sequences, about 6% seen once. The CDR3 consists of 16 residues. Germline V lookup: CDR1 SGHDT, CDR2 YYEEEE. The V and J ends lost 4 bases and 1 base, in that order; junction bases with no gene match: 8. A few counts support this clonotype. Antigen: not known. Live CD3+CD8+TCRalphabeta+ cells were sorted into four subsets by PD-1 and/or TIGIT. The chain uses TRBV5-6 and TRBJ2-1; 7 bases map to TRBD2. This receptor was identified in a human donor with melanoma. Material: CD8+ T cells from PBMCs, obtained at baseline or after one month of anti-PD-1 therapy (not recorded which). Written as DNA, the CDR3 is TGTGCCAGCAGCCCGAACTACGGGGGGTCCTACAATGAGCAGTTCTTC. Translating it yields CASSPNYGGSYNEQFF.